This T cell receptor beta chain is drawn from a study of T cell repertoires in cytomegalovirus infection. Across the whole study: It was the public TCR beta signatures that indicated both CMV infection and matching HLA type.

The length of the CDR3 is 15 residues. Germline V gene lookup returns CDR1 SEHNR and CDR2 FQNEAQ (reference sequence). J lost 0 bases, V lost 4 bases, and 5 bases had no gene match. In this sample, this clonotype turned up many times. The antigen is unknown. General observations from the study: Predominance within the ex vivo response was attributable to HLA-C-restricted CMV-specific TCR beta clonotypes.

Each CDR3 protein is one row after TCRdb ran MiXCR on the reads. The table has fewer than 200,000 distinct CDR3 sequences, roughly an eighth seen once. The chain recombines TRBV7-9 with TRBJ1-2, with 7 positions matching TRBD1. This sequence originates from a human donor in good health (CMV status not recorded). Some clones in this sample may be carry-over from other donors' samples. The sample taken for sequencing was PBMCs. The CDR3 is CASSSGQQANYGYTF. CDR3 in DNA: TGTGCCAGCAGCTCGGGACAGCAAGCTAACTATGGCTACACCTTC. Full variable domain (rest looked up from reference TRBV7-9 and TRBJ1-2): DTGVSQNPRHKITKRGQNVTFRCDPISEHNRLYWYRQTLGQGPEFLTYFQNEAQLEKSRLLSDRFSAERPKGSFSTLEIQRTEQGDSAMYLCASSSGQQANYGYTFGSGTRLTVV.